This T cell receptor (beta chain) was identified during a study of blood T cell repertoires in COVID-19. This table comes from immunoSEQ multiplex PCR, and its TCRdb copy is limited to in-frame clones, with some not included. This table holds 190,000 or so clones, over 80% found once. The CDR3 runs 13 residues. Trimming took off 3 bases at V and 5 bases at J, with 10 bases between the two ends. Germline loops: CDR1 LNHDA, CDR2 SQIVND (reference sequence). The clonotype comes from a man in his thirties or forties who had recovered from COVID-19. The sequenced sample consisted of PBMCs or T cells enriched from blood (not recorded which). The rearrangement joins TRBV19 to TRBJ1-1, with D tentatively TRBD1 (6 bases). CDR3 in amino acids: CASSITQGTEAFF. The CDR3 DNA is TGTGCCAGTAGTATCACACAGGGAACTGAAGCTTTCTTT.